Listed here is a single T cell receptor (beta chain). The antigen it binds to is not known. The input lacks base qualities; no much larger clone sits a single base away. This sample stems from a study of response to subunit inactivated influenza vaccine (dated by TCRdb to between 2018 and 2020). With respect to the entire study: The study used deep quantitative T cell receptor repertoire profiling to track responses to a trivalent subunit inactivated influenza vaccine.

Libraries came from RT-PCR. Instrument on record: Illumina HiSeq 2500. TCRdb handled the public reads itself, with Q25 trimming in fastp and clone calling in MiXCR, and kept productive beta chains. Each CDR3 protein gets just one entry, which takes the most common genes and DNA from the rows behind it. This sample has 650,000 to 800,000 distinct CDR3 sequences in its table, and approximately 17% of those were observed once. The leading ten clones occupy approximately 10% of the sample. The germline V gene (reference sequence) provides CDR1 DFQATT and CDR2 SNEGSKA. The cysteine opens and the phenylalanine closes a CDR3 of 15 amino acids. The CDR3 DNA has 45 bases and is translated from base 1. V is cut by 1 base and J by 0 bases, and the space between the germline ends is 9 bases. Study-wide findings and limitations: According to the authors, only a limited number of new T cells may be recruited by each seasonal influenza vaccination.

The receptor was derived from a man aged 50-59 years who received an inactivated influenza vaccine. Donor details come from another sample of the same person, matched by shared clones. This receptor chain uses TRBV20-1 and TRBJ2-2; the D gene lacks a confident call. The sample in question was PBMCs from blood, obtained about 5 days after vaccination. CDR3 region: CSARARNTNTGELFF. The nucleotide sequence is TGCAGTGCTAGAGCGCGGAACACGAACACCGGGGAGCTGTTTTTT.